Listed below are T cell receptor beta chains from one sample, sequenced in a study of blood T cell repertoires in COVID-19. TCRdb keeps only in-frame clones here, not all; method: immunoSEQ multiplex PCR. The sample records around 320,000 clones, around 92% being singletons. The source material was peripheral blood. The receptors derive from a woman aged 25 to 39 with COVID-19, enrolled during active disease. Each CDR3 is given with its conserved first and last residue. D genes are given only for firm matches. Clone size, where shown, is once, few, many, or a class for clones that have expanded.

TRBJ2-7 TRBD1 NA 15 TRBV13 CASSPRQGGTYEQYF TGTGCCAGCAGCCCCCGACAGGGGGGTACCTACGAGCAGTACTTC
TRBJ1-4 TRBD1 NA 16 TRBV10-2 CASRGTGTGINEKLFF TGCGCCAGCAGGGGTACCGGGACAGGGATTAATGAAAAACTGTTTTTT
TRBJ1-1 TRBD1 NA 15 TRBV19 CASSMGTGWPTEAFF TGTGCCAGTAGTATGGGGACAGGTTGGCCCACTGAAGCTTTCTTT
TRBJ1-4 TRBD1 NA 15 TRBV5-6 CASSLGTGTNEKLFF TGTGCCAGCAGCTTGGGGACAGGTACTAATGAAAAACTGTTTTTT
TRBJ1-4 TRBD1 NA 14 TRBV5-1 CASATQGVGEKLFF TGCGCCAGCGCAACGCAGGGGGTTGGCGAAAAACTGTTTTTT
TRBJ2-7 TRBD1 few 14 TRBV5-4 CASSVDRSSYEQYF TGTGCCAGCAGCGTGGACAGGAGCTCCTACGAGCAGTACTTC
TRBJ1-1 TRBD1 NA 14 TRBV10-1 CASSDRRRGPEAFF TGCGCCAGCAGTGACCGGCGTAGGGGGCCTGAAGCTTTCTTT
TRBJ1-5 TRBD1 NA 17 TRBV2 CASSSTGGGYSNQPQHF TGTGCCAGCAGTTCGACAGGGGGCGGCTATAGCAATCAGCCCCAGCATTTT
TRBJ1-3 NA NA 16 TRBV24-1 CATPLIQIISGNTIYF TGTGCCACCCCATTAATCCAGATCATCTCTGGAAACACCATATATTTT
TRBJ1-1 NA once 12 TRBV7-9 CASSPTESGAFF TGTGCCAGCAGCCCTACCGAATCGGGAGCTTTCTTT
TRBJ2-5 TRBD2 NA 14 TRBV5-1 CASSERGSGETQYF TGCGCCAGCAGCGAGCGGGGGTCGGGTGAGACCCAGTACTTC
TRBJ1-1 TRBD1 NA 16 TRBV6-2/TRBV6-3 CASSPSRTGEGTEAFF TGTGCCAGCAGTCCCTCCCGGACAGGGGAGGGAACTGAAGCTTTCTTT
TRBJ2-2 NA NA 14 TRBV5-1 CASRVRADRGELFF TGCGCCAGCAGAGTAAGGGCCGACAGGGGGGAGCTGTTTTTT
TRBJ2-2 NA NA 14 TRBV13 CASSTLLETGELFF TGTGCCAGCAGCACCCTACTAGAGACCGGGGAGCTGTTTTTT
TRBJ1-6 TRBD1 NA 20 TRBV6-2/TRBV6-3 CASSRPGETGPSSYNSPLHF TGTGCCAGCAGTCGTCCGGGAGAGACAGGGCCAAGCTCCTATAATTCACCCCTCCACTTT
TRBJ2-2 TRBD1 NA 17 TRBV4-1 CASSSGTGGASPGELFF TGCGCCAGCAGCTCCGGGACAGGGGGCGCAAGTCCCGGGGAGCTGTTTTTT
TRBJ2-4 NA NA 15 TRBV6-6 CASSYSLSAKNIQYF TGTGCCAGCAGTTACTCCCTGTCAGCCAAAAACATTCAGTACTTC
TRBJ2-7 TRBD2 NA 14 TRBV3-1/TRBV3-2 CASLLIAGGYEQYF TGTGCCAGCCTTCTAATAGCGGGGGGATACGAGCAGTACTTC
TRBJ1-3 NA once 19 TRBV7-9 CASSLRVPGSFSSGNTIYF TGTGCCAGCAGCTTGAGGGTTCCCGGGTCATTCTCTTCGGGAAACACCATATATTTT
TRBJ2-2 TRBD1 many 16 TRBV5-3 CARRILTGGPSGELFF TGTGCCAGAAGGATCCTGACAGGGGGACCTTCGGGGGAGCTGTTTTTT
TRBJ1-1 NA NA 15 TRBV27 CASSLSTDTGAEAFF TGTGCCAGCAGTTTATCCACAGACACGGGAGCTGAAGCTTTCTTT
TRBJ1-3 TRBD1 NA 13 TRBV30 CACQTGAGNTIYF TGTGCCTGCCAGACAGGGGCTGGAAACACCATATATTTT
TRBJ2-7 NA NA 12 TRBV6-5 CASSYRGAEQYF TGTGCCAGCAGTTACCGGGGTGCCGAGCAGTACTTC
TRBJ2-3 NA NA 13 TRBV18 CASSNRDTDTQYF TGTGCCAGCTCAAACAGGGACACAGATACGCAGTATTTT
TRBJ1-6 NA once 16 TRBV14 CASSPTGGARNSPLHF TGTGCCAGCAGCCCCACAGGAGGGGCGAGGAATTCACCCCTCCACTTT
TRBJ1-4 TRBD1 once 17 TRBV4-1 CASSPMTGQGRNEKLFF TGCGCCAGCAGCCCCATGACTGGACAGGGGCGGAACGAAAAACTGTTTTTT
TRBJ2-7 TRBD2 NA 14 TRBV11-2 CASTILAGAHEQYF TGTGCCAGCACCATACTAGCGGGGGCTCACGAGCAGTACTTC
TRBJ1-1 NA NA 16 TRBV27 CASTITMGGRSTEAFF TGTGCCAGCACCATTACCATGGGGGGGCGAAGCACTGAAGCTTTCTTT
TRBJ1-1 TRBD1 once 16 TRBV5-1 CASSSSGTGMNTEAFF TGCGCCAGCAGCTCGTCCGGGACAGGAATGAACACTGAAGCTTTCTTT
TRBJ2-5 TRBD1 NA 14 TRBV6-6 CASKKGAGWETQYF TGTGCCAGCAAAAAGGGGGCGGGTTGGGAGACCCAGTACTTC
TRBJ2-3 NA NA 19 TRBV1 CTSSQVYRSCRKRTDTQYF TGCACCAGCAGCCAAGTTTATCGTTCGTGCAGAAAACGCACAGATACGCAGTATTTT
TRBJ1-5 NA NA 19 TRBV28 CASSPDRLSNFYSNQPQHF TGTGCCAGCAGCCCCGACAGACTTTCTAATTTTTATAGCAATCAGCCCCAGCATTTT
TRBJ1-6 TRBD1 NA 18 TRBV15 CATSRDRWTGADNSPLHF TGTGCCACCAGCAGAGATCGGTGGACAGGGGCCGATAATTCACCCCTCCACTTT
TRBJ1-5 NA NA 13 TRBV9 CASSVSPEQPQHF TGTGCCAGCAGCGTAAGCCCCGAGCAGCCCCAGCATTTT
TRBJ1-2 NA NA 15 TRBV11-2 CASSSNPDSETGYTF TGTGCCAGCAGCTCGAACCCGGACAGCGAAACGGGCTACACCTTC
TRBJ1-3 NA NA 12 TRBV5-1 CASSQGRDTIYF TGCGCCAGCAGCCAAGGGAGAGACACCATATATTTT